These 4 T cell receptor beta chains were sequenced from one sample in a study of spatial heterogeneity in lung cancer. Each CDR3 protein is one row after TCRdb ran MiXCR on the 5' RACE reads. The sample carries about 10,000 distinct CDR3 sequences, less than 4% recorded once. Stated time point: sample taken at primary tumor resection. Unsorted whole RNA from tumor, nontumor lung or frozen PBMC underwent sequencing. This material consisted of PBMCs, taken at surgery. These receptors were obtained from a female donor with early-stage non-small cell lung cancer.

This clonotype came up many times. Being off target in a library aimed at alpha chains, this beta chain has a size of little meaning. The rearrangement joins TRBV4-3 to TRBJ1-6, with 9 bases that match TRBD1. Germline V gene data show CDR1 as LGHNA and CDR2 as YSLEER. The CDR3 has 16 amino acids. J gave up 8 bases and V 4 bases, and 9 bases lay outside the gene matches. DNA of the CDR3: TGCGCCAGCAGCCGGGATTCACAGGGGGCTTATTCACCCCTCCACTTT. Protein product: CASSRDSQGAYSPLHF.

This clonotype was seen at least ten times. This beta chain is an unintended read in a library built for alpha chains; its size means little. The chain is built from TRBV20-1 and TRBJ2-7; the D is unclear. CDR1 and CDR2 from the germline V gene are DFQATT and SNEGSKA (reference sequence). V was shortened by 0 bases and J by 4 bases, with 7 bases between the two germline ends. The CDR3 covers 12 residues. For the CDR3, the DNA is TGCAGTGCTAGAGATCTCCTTTACGAGCAGTACTTC. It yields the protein CSARDLLYEQYF.

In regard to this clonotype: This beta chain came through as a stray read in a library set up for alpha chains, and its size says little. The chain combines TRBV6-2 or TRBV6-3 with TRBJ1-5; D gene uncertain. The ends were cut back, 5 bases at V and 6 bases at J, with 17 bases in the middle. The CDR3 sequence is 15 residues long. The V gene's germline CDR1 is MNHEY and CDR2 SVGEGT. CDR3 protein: CASSLLAAGSQPQHF. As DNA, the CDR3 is TGTGCCAGCAGTCTCCTTGCGGCAGGCAGTCAGCCCCAGCATTTT.

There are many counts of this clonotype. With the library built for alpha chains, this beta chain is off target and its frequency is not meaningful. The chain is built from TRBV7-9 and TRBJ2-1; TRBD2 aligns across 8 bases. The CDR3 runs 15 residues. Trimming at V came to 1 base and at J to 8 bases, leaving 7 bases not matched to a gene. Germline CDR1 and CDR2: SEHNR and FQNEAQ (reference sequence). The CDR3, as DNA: TGTGCCAGCAGCTTAGTGGGACTAGGGCAGGATGAGCAGTTCTTC. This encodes CASSLVGLGQDEQFF.